These T cell receptor beta chains were read from a single sample in a study of T cells after yellow fever vaccination. TCRdb fed the 5' RACE reads into MiXCR, producing one record per CDR3 protein. The sample lists hundreds of thousands of distinct CDR3 sequences, more than 9% occurring once. The material was PBMCs, obtained on the day of the yellow fever booster vaccination. These receptors originate from a man between 25 and 39 years old who received the YFV17D yellow fever vaccine. Each CDR3 is given with its conserved first and last residue. The D gene is left open where the match is weak. Size is omitted from some rows. Given values are once, few, many or a class for expanded clones.

D gene,V gene,J gene,clone size,CDR3 protein,CDR3 DNA
.,TRBV3-1,TRBJ1-1,.,CASRQVSNTEAFF,TGTGCCAGCAGGCAGGTCTCGAACACTGAAGCTTTCTTT
TRBD1,TRBV9,TRBJ2-7,.,CASSGGQGVYEQYF,TGTGCCAGCAGCGGGGGACAGGGCGTCTACGAGCAGTACTTC
TRBD2,TRBV25-1,TRBJ2-5,.,CASSLTSGPGETQYF,TGTGCCAGCAGTCTGACTAGCGGGCCCGGTGAGACCCAGTACTTC
.,TRBV11-1,TRBJ2-7,few,CASSLTHSYEQYF,TGTGCCAGCAGCCTAACACACTCCTACGAGCAGTACTTC
.,TRBV12-3/TRBV12-4,TRBJ2-1,many,CASSSGNEQFF,TGTGCCAGCAGTTCCGGCAATGAGCAGTTCTTC
.,TRBV6-1,TRBJ2-2,few,CASSATPPRSGELFF,TGTGCCAGCAGTGCCACCCCCCCCCGTTCCGGGGAGCTGTTTTTT
.,TRBV4-3,TRBJ2-1,few,CASSPQTGPMTVHEQFF,TGCGCCAGCAGCCCACAAACGGGACCGATGACCGTACATGAGCAGTTCTTC
TRBD1,TRBV7-9,TRBJ2-7,.,CASSLLGGQSYEQYF,TGTGCCAGCAGCTTACTTGGGGGACAGTCCTACGAGCAGTACTTC
.,TRBV30,TRBJ2-7,.,CAWSGGKRGGDSSYEQYF,TGTGCCTGGAGTGGTGGAAAACGTGGAGGGGACAGCTCCTACGAGCAGTACTTC
.,TRBV29-1,TRBJ2-5,.,CSVETLTKPRTQYF,TGCAGCGTTGAAACTTTGACTAAACCACGGACCCAGTACTTC
.,TRBV25-1,TRBJ1-4,.,CASTTAEATNEKLFF,TGTGCCAGCACCACGGCAGAAGCAACTAATGAAAAACTGTTTTTT
.,TRBV7-9,TRBJ2-2,few,CASSFKGEDYGELFF,TGTGCCAGCAGCTTCAAAGGGGAGGACTACGGGGAGCTGTTTTTT
.,TRBV20-1,TRBJ2-7,.,CSANILGYEQYF,TGCAGTGCCAACATCTTGGGTTACGAGCAGTACTTC
TRBD2,TRBV4-2,TRBJ2-3,.,CASSQRDYTDTQYF,TGTGCCAGCAGCCAGAGGGACTACACAGATACGCAGTATTTT
TRBD1,TRBV7-2,TRBJ1-2,few,CASSSGTGDYGYTF,TGTGCCAGCAGCTCGGGGACAGGGGACTATGGCTACACCTTC
TRBD2,TRBV6-1,TRBJ2-6,once,CASASWDVLSSGLSHSGANVLTF,TGTGCCAGCGCTTCTTGGGACGTCCTTTCTAGCGGGTTGAGTCACTCTGGGGCCAACGTCCTGACTTTC
.,TRBV5-4,TRBJ2-3,.,CASSSETRPFRYF,TGTGCCAGCAGCTCAGAGACACGTCCCTTTCGGTATTTT
.,TRBV6-2/TRBV6-3,TRBJ2-5,.,CASSYRPGGAQETQYF,TGTGCCAGCAGTTACCGCCCCGGAGGGGCACAAGAGACCCAGTACTTC
TRBD2,TRBV10-3,TRBJ2-1,.,CAIGAGVGNEQFF,TGTGCCATCGGAGCGGGAGTAGGTAATGAGCAGTTCTTC
.,TRBV19,TRBJ2-7,.,CASSIVSATATYEQYF,TGTGCCAGTAGTATAGTCTCGGCGACAGCCACCTACGAGCAGTACTTC
TRBD2,TRBV23-1,TRBJ2-7,.,CASSPAAGGGYEQYF,TGCGCCAGCAGCCCGGCGGCGGGAGGCGGCTACGAGCAGTACTTC
.,TRBV14,TRBJ2-1,few,CASSQVGTWGPQFF,TGTGCCAGCAGCCAAGTGGGAACGTGGGGACCGCAGTTCTTC
TRBD2,TRBV10-3,TRBJ2-5,few,CAISESGLGRETQYF,TGTGCCATCAGTGAGTCTGGACTAGGGCGGGAGACCCAGTACTTC
TRBD2,TRBV4-3,TRBJ2-3,.,CASSQGSSSGRRRNTQYF,TGCGCCAGCAGCCAAGGATCTTCGAGCGGGAGGAGGAGGAATACGCAGTATTTT
.,TRBV6-1,TRBJ2-2,few,CACQIGVGYTGELFF,TGTGCCTGCCAGATCGGGGTTGGGTATACCGGGGAGCTGTTTTTT
.,TRBV6-5,TRBJ2-1,.,CASSYPRGGEILSYNEQFF,TGTGCCAGCAGTTACCCCAGAGGGGGAGAAATTTTGTCCTACAATGAGCAGTTCTTC
.,TRBV20-1,TRBJ1-2,few,CSAGMGVHYGYTF,TGCAGTGCCGGGATGGGGGTTCACTATGGCTACACCTTC
.,TRBV11-2,TRBJ2-5,.,CASSLEFSGGRETQYF,TGTGCCAGCAGCTTAGAGTTTAGTGGGGGTCGGGAGACCCAGTACTTC
.,TRBV27,TRBJ2-7,.,CASSRDFAYEQYF,TGTGCCAGCAGTAGGGACTTCGCCTACGAGCAGTACTTC
.,TRBV11-2,TRBJ2-1,few,CASSRIRGRAYNEQFF,TGTGCCAGCAGCCGGATCCGGGGTAGGGCCTACAATGAGCAGTTCTTC
TRBD1,TRBV29-1,TRBJ2-1,.,CSVEGVGGPSYNEQFF,TGCAGCGTCGAGGGGGTAGGGGGCCCTTCCTACAATGAGCAGTTCTTC
.,TRBV7-2,TRBJ2-7,.,CASSSRTGPTVQYF,TGTGCCAGCAGCTCCCGGACTGGCCCTACGGTGCAGTACTTC
.,TRBV20-1,TRBJ2-1,few,CSATRLEAYNEQFF,TGCAGTGCCACACGACTAGAAGCCTACAATGAGCAGTTCTTC
TRBD1,TRBV7-8,TRBJ2-1,.,CASSLVIWTGVNNEQFF,TGTGCCAGCAGCTTAGTAATTTGGACAGGGGTGAACAATGAGCAGTTCTTC
TRBD2,TRBV10-3,TRBJ2-3,few,CAISAASGSWPDTQYF,TGTGCCATCAGTGCGGCTAGCGGGAGTTGGCCAGATACGCAGTATTTT